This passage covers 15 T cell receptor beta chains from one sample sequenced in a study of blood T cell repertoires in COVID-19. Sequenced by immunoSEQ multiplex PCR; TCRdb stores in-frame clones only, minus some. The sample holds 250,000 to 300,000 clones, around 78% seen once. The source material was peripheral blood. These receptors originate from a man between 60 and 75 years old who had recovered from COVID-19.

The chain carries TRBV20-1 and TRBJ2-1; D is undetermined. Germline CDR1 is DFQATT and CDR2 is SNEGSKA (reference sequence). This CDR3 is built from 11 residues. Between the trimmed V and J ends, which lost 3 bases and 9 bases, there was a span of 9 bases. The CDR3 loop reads CSASSVFEQFF. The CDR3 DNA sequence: TGCAGTGCTAGCTCAGTTTTTGAGCAGTTCTTC.

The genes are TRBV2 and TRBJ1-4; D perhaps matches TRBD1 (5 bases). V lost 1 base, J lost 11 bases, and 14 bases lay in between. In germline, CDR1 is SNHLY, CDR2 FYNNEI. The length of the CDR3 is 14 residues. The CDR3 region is CASSEGARGGKLFF. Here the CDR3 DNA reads TGTGCCAGCAGTGAAGGGGCGCGGGGGGGGAAACTGTTTTTT. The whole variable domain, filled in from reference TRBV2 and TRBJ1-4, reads EPEVTQTPSHQVTQMGQEVILRCVPISNHLYFYWYRQILGQKVEFLVSFYNNEISEKSEIFDDQFSVERPDGSNFTLKIRSTKLEDSAMYFCASSEGARGGKLFFGSGTQLSVL.

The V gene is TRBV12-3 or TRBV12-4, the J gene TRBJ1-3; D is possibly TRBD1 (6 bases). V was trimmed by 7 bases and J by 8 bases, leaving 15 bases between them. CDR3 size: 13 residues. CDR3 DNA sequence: TGTGCCAGCACCTTAACAGGGTCGGACACCATATATTTT. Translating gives CASTLTGSDTIYF.

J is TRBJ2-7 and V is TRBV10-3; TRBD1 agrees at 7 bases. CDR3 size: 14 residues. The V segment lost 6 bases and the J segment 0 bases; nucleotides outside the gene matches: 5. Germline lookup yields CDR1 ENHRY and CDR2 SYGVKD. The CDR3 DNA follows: TGTGCCATCAGCGCCGGGACAGCCTCCTACGAGCAGTACTTC. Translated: CAISAGTASYEQYF.

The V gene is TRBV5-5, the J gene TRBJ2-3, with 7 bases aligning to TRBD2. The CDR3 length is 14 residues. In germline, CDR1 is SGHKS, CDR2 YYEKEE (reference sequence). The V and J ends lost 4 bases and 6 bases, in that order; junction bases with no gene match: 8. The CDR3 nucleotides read TGTGCCAGCAGCGGCGGGACTAATCTTGATACGCAGTATTTT. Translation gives CASSGGTNLDTQYF.

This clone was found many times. The CDR3 spells CSVLTSGTETQYF. CDR3 bases: TGCAGCGTCCTGACTAGCGGGACGGAGACCCAGTACTTC. V gene TRBV29-1 combines with J gene TRBJ2-5, with 11 bases aligning to TRBD2. From germline, CDR1 is SQVTM and CDR2 ANQGSEA. After removal of 6 bases from V and 5 bases from J, the junction contained 5 bases not matched to a gene. This CDR3 comprises 13 residues. Drawing the rest from reference TRBV29-1 and TRBJ2-5, the complete variable domain is SAVISQKPSRDICQRGTSLTIQCQVDSQVTMMFWYRQQPGQSLTLIATANQGSEATYESGFVIDKFPISRPNLTFSTLTVSNMSPEDSSIYLCSVLTSGTETQYFGPGTRLLVL.

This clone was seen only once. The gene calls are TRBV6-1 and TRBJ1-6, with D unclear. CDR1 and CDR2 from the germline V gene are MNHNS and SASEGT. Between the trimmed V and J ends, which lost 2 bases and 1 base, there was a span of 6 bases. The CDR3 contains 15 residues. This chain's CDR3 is CASSERGSYNSPLHF. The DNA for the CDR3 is TGTGCCAGCAGTGAACGAGGATCCTATAATTCACCCCTCCACTTT.

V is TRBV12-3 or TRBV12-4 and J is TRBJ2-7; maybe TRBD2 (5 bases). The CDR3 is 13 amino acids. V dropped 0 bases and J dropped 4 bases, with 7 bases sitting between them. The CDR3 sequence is CASSLAEGYEQYF. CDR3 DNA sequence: TGTGCCAGCAGTTTAGCCGAGGGTTACGAGCAGTACTTC.

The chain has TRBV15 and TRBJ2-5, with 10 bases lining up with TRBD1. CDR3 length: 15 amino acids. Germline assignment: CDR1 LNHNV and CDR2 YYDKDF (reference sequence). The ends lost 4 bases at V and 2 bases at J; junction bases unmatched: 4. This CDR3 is CATSTRDRGQETQYF. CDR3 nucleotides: TGTGCCACCAGCACCCGGGACAGGGGTCAAGAGACCCAGTACTTC.

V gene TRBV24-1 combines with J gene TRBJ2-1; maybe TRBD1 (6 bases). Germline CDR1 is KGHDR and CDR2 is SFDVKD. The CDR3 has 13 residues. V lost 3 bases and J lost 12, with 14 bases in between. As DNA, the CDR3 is TGTGCCACCAGTGATCTCGGACAGATGGGGCAGTTCTTC. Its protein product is CATSDLGQMGQFF.

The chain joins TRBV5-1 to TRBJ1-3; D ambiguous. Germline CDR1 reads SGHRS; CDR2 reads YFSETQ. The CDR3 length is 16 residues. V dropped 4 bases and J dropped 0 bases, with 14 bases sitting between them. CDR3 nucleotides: TGCGCCAGCAGCCACAAGTCCGGGTCCTCTGGAAACACCATATATTTT. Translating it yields CASSHKSGSSGNTIYF.

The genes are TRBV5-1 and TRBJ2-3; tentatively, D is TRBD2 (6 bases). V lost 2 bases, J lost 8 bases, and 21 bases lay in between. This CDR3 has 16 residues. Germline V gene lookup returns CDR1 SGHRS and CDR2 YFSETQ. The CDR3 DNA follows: TGCGCCAGCAGCTTCAGTCGCGGCGGGGAAACCAGTACGCAGTATTTT. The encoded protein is CASSFSRGGETSTQYF.

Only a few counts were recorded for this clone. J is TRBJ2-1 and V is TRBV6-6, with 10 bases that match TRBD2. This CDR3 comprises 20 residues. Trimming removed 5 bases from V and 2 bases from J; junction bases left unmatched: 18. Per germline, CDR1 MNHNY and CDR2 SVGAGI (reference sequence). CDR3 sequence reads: CASSQQREGHFIFAYNEQFF. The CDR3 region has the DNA TGTGCCAGCAGTCAACAGCGGGAGGGCCATTTTATCTTCGCCTACAATGAGCAGTTCTTC.

CDR3 in amino acids: CASKVTGGAGGELFF. The DNA for the CDR3 is TGTGCCAGTAAGGTGACAGGGGGCGCGGGCGGGGAGCTGTTTTTT. The chain uses TRBV19 and TRBJ2-2; 10 positions match TRBD1. The CDR3 totals 15 residues. The ends lost 7 bases at V and 7 bases at J; junction bases unmatched: 9. Germline CDR1 and CDR2: LNHDA and SQIVND (reference sequence).

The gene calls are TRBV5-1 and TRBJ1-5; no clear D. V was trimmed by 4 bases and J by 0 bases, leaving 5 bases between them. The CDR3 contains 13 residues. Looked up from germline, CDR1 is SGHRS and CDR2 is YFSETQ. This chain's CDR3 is CASSTYSNQPQHF. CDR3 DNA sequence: TGCGCCAGCAGCACCTATAGCAATCAGCCCCAGCATTTT.